This is a list of T cell receptor beta chains from one sample in a study of blood T cell repertoires in COVID-19. Measured with immunoSEQ multiplex PCR; TCRdb has only the in-frame clones, and not every one. The sample lists about 42,000 clones; approximately 81% were seen once. Sequenced input: peripheral blood. Source of these receptors: a woman between 70 and 85 years old in a cohort sampled during active COVID-19. CDR3s include the opening cysteine and the closing phenylalanine or tryptophan. The D gene is left open where the match is weak. Not every row has a clone size; where given, it reads once, few, many or a size class.

clone_size d_call j_call cdr3_length v_call cdr3_aa cdr3_nt
. . TRBJ2-7 13 TRBV2 CASTGTVSYEQYF TGTGCCAGCACCGGGACTGTGTCCTACGAGCAGTACTTC
once . TRBJ1-2 13 TRBV27 CASSLVPDYGYTF TGTGCCAGCAGTTTGGTCCCGGACTATGGCTACACCTTC
. TRBD2 TRBJ2-2 15 TRBV19 CASSLGTTNTGELFF TGTGCCAGTAGTTTGGGGACTACCAACACCGGGGAGCTGTTTTTT
. TRBD2 TRBJ2-7 17 TRBV7-2 CASSSGLAGMQGLEQYF TGTGCCAGCAGCTCGGGACTAGCGGGAATGCAGGGGTTGGAGCAGTACTTC
. TRBD2 TRBJ2-3 16 TRBV9 CASSSGGGGSTDTQYF TGTGCCAGCAGCTCCGGGGGGGGCGGGAGCACAGATACGCAGTATTTT
. TRBD1 TRBJ2-2 13 TRBV10-3 CAIKTGVGGELFF TGTGCCATTAAGACAGGGGTCGGCGGGGAGCTGTTTTTT
. . TRBJ1-1 14 TRBV27 CASSPRLENTEAFF TGTGCCAGCAGTCCTCGACTGGAGAACACTGAAGCTTTCTTT
once TRBD2 TRBJ2-2 19 TRBV4-1 CASSPGERLAGGNTGELFF TGCGCCAGCAGCCCGGGCGAAAGGCTAGCGGGAGGGAACACCGGGGAGCTGTTTTTT
. TRBD2 TRBJ2-1 15 TRBV7-9 CASSPRLAGRNEQFF TGTGCCAGCAGCCCGCGACTAGCGGGACGGAATGAGCAGTTCTTC
. TRBD1 TRBJ2-1 12 TRBV12-3/TRBV12-4 CATDRGLNEQFF TGTGCCACCGACAGGGGGCTCAATGAGCAGTTCTTC
once . TRBJ1-1 11 TRBV3-1/TRBV3-2 CASSKAGVAFF TGTGCCAGCAGTAAGGCAGGGGTAGCTTTCTTT
. TRBD1 TRBJ2-2 16 TRBV5-4 CASSLAQGANTGELFF TGTGCCAGCAGCTTGGCACAGGGGGCGAACACCGGGGAGCTGTTTTTT
. . TRBJ2-2 15 TRBV6-5 CASSTRWSNTGELFF TGTGCCAGCAGTACCCGGTGGTCGAACACCGGGGAGCTGTTTTTT
. . TRBJ1-5 16 TRBV6-6 CASSSLGVSGSQPQHF TGTGCCAGCAGTTCGCTCGGGGTTTCGGGAAGTCAGCCCCAGCATTTT
. . TRBJ2-7 15 TRBV5-4 CASSLGGGAKYEQYF TGTGCCAGCAGCCTCGGAGGGGGGGCAAAATACGAGCAGTACTTC
. TRBD1 TRBJ1-2 15 TRBV5-5 CASSRDGTGYIGYTF TGTGCCAGCAGCCGTGACGGGACAGGGTATATTGGCTACACCTTC
. TRBD1 TRBJ2-7 14 TRBV5-1 CASTTGTGSYEQYF TGCGCCAGCACCACCGGGACAGGCTCCTACGAGCAGTACTTC
. . TRBJ1-2 15 TRBV28 CASSFSILMDGSYTF TGTGCCAGCAGTTTTTCGATTTTGATGGACGGGAGCTACACCTTC
. TRBD2 TRBJ2-5 15 TRBV7-2 CASSLGAGDWETQYF TGTGCCAGCAGCTTAGGTGCGGGAGATTGGGAGACCCAGTACTTC
. TRBD1 TRBJ2-7 15 TRBV5-5 CASSLGQGVFYEQYF TGTGCCAGCAGCTTGGGGCAGGGGGTATTCTACGAGCAGTACTTC
. TRBD1 TRBJ1-2 13 TRBV28 CASRRQGVEGYTF TGTGCCAGCAGGAGACAGGGGGTGGAGGGCTACACCTTC
. . TRBJ2-1 17 TRBV7-9 CASSLARGSGYYNEQFF TGTGCCAGCAGCTTAGCGCGCGGTAGCGGATATTACAATGAGCAGTTCTTC
. . TRBJ2-1 14 TRBV3-1/TRBV3-2 CASSQPTGEGEQFF TGTGCCAGCAGCCAACCGACAGGGGAGGGTGAGCAGTTCTTC
. TRBD1 TRBJ1-2 15 TRBV28 CASGMQGADYYGYTF TGTGCCAGCGGAATGCAGGGGGCCGACTACTATGGCTACACCTTC
. TRBD1 TRBJ1-5 16 TRBV4-2 CASSLTGGAGNQPQHF TGTGCCAGCAGCCTGACAGGGGGCGCAGGGAATCAGCCCCAGCATTTT
. . TRBJ1-2 14 TRBV7-2 CASSSQGTASGYTF TGTGCCAGCAGCTCACAGGGCACGGCTAGTGGCTACACCTTC
. . TRBJ2-7 13 TRBV7-2 CASSSQGGTEQYF TGTGCCAGCAGCTCACAGGGGGGGACTGAGCAGTACTTC
. . TRBJ2-3 13 TRBV7-2 CASSSSFGDTQYF TGTGCCAGCAGCTCTTCGTTTGGCGATACGCAGTATTTT